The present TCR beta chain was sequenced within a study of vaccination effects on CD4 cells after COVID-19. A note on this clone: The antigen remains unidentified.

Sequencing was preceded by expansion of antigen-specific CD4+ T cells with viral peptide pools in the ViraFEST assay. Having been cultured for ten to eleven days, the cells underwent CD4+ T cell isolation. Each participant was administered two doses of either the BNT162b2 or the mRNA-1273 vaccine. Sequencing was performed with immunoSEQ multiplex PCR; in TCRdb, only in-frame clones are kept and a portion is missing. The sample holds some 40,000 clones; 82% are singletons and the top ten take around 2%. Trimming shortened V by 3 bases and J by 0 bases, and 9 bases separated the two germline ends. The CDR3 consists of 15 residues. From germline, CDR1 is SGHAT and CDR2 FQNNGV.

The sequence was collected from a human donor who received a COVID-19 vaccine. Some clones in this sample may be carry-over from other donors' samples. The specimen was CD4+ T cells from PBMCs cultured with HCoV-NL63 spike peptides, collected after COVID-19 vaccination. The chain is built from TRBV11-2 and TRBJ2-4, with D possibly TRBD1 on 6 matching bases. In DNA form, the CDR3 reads TGTGCCAGCAGCTTTGAGGGGGTAGCCAAAAACATTCAGTACTTC. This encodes CASSFEGVAKNIQYF. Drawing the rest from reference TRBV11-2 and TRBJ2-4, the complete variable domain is EAGVAQSPRYKIIEKRQSVAFWCNPISGHATLYWYQQILGQGPKLLIQFQNNGVVDDSQLPKDRFSAERLKGVDSTLKIQPAKLEDSAVYLCASSFEGVAKNIQYFGAGTRLSVL.